This is a list of T cell receptor beta chains from one sample in a study of read filtering for tumor transcriptome and immune sequencing. TCRdb processed the reads anew with MiXCR; each CDR3 protein has one entry. The sample consists of about 58,000 distinct CDR3 sequences, roughly 12% of them appearing once. Sequencing was done on a sample of a population of CD138-negative cells sorted from bone marrow. These receptors were collected from a donor over 35 with multiple myeloma. Each CDR3 is given with its conserved first and last residue. D genes are given only for firm matches. Rows may omit the clone size; those that give it use once, few, many or a size class.

size,J,V,D,DNA,CDR3
many,TRBJ2-2,TRBV3-1,TRBD2,TGTGCCAGCAGCCCCCCACTAGCGGGGGATCTATCGAACACCGGGGAGCTGTTTTTT,CASSPPLAGDLSNTGELFF
many,TRBJ2-3,TRBV3-1,TRBD1,TGTGCCAGCAGCCGTGGACAGGAAACAGATACGCAGTATTTT,CASSRGQETDTQYF
-,TRBJ2-3,TRBV7-9,-,TGTGCCAGCAGCCCTACTTCAAAGTACACGGATACGCAGTATTTT,CASSPTSKYTDTQYF
many,TRBJ2-1,TRBV7-2,TRBD2,TGTGCCAGCGGGGGGGCCTACAATGAGCAGTTCTTC,CASGGAYNEQFF
many,TRBJ2-1,TRBV2,-,TGTGCCAGCAGTTACGAACAGGACGACAATGAGCAGTTCTTC,CASSYEQDDNEQFF
many,TRBJ2-5,TRBV7-3,-,TGTGCCAGCAGCTTAACGGGGAGGGGGGGCCAAGAGACCCAGTACTTC,CASSLTGRGGQETQYF
once,TRBJ2-3,TRBV5-1,-,TGCGCCAGCAGCTTGTCGTACACAGATACGCAGTATTTT,CASSLSYTDTQYF
many,TRBJ2-1,TRBV7-9,-,TGTGCCAGCAGCTTTGTAGGGTCGGGCAATGAGCAGTTCTTC,CASSFVGSGNEQFF
many,TRBJ2-7,TRBV6-2/TRBV6-3,-,TGTGCCAGCAGTTACTACCGGGGCCCCCCTCACGAGCAGTACTTC,CASSYYRGPPHEQYF
many,TRBJ2-2,TRBV3-1,TRBD1,TGTGCCAGCAGCTTCGACAGGGAAGGGTCGCTGTTTTTT,CASSFDREGSLFF
many,TRBJ1-2,TRBV20-1,-,TGCAGTGCTAGTCCCCTTCAGGAGACCTATGGCTACACCTTC,CSASPLQETYGYTF
many,TRBJ1-6,TRBV7-9,TRBD1,TGTGCCAGCAGCCCAGCACAAGGACAGGGGATTTCACCCCTCCACTTT,CASSPAQGQGISPLHF
many,TRBJ2-5,TRBV28,-,TGTGCCAGCAGTTCTTCCCGGGAGACCCAGTACTTC,CASSSSRETQYF
many,TRBJ2-3,TRBV6-1,-,TGTGCCAGCAGTCCCCGAGGAGGGGACACAGATACGCAGTATTTT,CASSPRGGDTDTQYF
many,TRBJ1-4,TRBV12-3/TRBV12-4,-,TGTGCCAGCAGACAACGGGATTCCGCCGGGCAAAAACTGTTTTTT,CASRQRDSAGQKLFF
many,TRBJ1-5,TRBV4-1,-,TGCGCCAGCAGCCAAGTGGGGGGGGGACAGCCCCAGCATTTT,CASSQVGGGQPQHF
many,TRBJ2-7,TRBV3-2,-,TGTGCCAGCAGCCCCCGGGACGGTAACTACGAGCAGTACTTC,CASSPRDGNYEQYF
many,TRBJ2-3,TRBV7-3,TRBD2,TGTGCCAGCAGCAAGGGAGCGGGGTCTCCTAGCACAGATACGCAGTATTTT,CASSKGAGSPSTDTQYF
many,TRBJ1-1,TRBV7-8,-,TGTGCCAGCAGCTTAGTCGCAGGGGCTGGGCCCCTGAACACTGAAGCTTTCTTT,CASSLVAGAGPLNTEAFF
many,TRBJ2-3,TRBV9,-,TGTGCCAGCAGCGACAGGGAATTAGATACAGATACGCAGTATTTT,CASSDRELDTDTQYF
few,TRBJ2-3,TRBV13,TRBD2,TGTGCCAGCAGCAAAGCGGGGGGGCAAGCAGATACGCAGTATTTT,CASSKAGGQADTQYF
many,TRBJ1-6,TRBV5-1,TRBD1,TGCGCCAGCAGGATCCGGGACAGGGATTCACCCCTCCACTTT,CASRIRDRDSPLHF
many,TRBJ2-3,TRBV5-5,TRBD2,TGTGCCAGCAGCAGGGGTGGTACTAGCGGCACAGATACGCAGTATTTT,CASSRGGTSGTDTQYF
many,TRBJ2-7,TRBV2,TRBD2,TGTGCCAGCAACCCTAGCGGTTCCTACGAGCAGTACTTC,CASNPSGSYEQYF
many,TRBJ2-5,TRBV20-1,TRBD2,TGCAGTGCTAGGTTTCCTAGCGGGGTTAAGACCCAGTACTTC,CSARFPSGVKTQYF
many,TRBJ1-6,TRBV7-9,-,TGTGCCAGCAGCAGCAGGGATTCACCCCTCCACTTT,CASSSRDSPLHF
many,TRBJ2-1,TRBV19,-,TGTGCCAGTCACAGGGTACCGGGCAATGAGCAGTTCTTC,CASHRVPGNEQFF
many,TRBJ2-3,TRBV4-1,TRBD1,TGCGCCAGCAGGCGGACAGGCTTCACAGATACGCAGTATTTT,CASRRTGFTDTQYF
many,TRBJ2-7,TRBV2,TRBD1,TGTGCCAGCAGTCAACTAAGACAGGGGCAGGAGCAGTACTTC,CASSQLRQGQEQYF
once,TRBJ1-1,TRBV6-4,-,TGTGCCAGCAGCCTACAGGAGAACACTGAAGCTTTCTTT,CASSLQENTEAFF
-,TRBJ1-1,TRBV29-1,-,TGCAGCGTTGTCCCGAGATGGGGGCCGGCATGGATGAACACTGAAGCTTTCTTT,CSVVPRWGPAWMNTEAFF
many,TRBJ2-7,TRBV28,-,TGTGCCAGCAGTAACCCACGGCCGCCTTACGAGCAGTACTTC,CASSNPRPPYEQYF
many,TRBJ2-6,TRBV7-9,-,TGTGCCAGCAGCTCAAGTAGCTCTGGGGCCAACGTCCTGACTTTC,CASSSSSSGANVLTF